This T cell receptor beta chain was identified in a study of control samples from healthy donors and cancer patients. Trimming pared 4 bases from V and 11 bases from J, leaving 14 bases between. The CDR3 covers 12 residues. Germline values: CDR1 PRHDT, CDR2 FYEKMQ (reference sequence). This table comes from immunoSEQ multiplex PCR, and its TCRdb copy is limited to in-frame clones, with some not included. Of 100,000 to 150,000 clones listed, about 90% are singletons. The source of this sequence is a woman in her forties or fifties in good health. The chain joins TRBV13 to TRBJ1-1; TRBD1 is a possible D gene (6 bases). The material sequenced was blood. The DNA for the CDR3 is TGTGCCAGCAGCTCGGGGACACCTGTGGCTTTCTTT. It yields the protein CASSSGTPVAFF.